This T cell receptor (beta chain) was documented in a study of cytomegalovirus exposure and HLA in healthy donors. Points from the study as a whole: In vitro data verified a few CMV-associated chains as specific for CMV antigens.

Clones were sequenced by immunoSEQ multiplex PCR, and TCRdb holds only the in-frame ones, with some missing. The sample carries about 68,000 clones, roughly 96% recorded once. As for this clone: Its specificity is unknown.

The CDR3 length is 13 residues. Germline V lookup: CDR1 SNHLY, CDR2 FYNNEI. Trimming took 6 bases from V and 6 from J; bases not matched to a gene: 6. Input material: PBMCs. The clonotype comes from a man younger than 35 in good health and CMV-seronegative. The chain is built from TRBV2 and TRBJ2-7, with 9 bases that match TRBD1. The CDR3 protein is CASRGTGTSEQYF. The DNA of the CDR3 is TGTGCCAGCAGAGGGACAGGGACGTCCGAGCAGTACTTC.